This T cell receptor (beta chain) was sequenced for a study of blood T cell repertoires in COVID-19. Background on the study: The United States, Italy and Spain provided the acute and convalescent COVID-19 samples. Nucleic acid was either cDNA or gDNA, and it came from T cells, B-cell-depleted T cells, or PBMCs.

Germline CDR1 reads KGHSH; CDR2 reads LQKENI. The ends were cut back, 0 bases at V and 2 bases at J, with 10 bases in the middle. This CDR3 is 16 amino acids long. Original processing methods: Reference gene primer amplification gave nucleated cell count estimates. Generated by immunoSEQ multiplex PCR, the TCRdb table keeps only in-frame clones and is missing some. The V and J calls and clone size come from that table; D and trimming were worked out from the DNA. The data show some 250,000 clones, about 85% seen once. This chain uses TRBV18 with TRBJ2-2; D may be TRBD2 (6 bases). What was sequenced was peripheral blood. The TCR comes from a man aged 55 to 70 who had recovered from COVID-19. CDR3 in amino acids: CASSPPGLPNTGELFF. The CDR3 DNA is TGTGCCAGCTCACCACCCGGACTACCCAACACCGGGGAGCTGTTTTTT.